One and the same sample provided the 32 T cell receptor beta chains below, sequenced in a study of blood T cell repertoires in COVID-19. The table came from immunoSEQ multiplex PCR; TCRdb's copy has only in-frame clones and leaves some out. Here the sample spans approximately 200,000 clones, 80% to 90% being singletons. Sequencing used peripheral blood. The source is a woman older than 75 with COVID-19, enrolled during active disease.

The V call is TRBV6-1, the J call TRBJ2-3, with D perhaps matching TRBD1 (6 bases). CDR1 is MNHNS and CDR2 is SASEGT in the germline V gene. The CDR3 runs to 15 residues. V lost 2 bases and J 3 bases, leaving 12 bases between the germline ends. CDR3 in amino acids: CASSEQGSGTDTQYF. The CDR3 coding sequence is TGTGCCAGCAGTGAACAGGGGAGTGGGACAGATACGCAGTATTTT.

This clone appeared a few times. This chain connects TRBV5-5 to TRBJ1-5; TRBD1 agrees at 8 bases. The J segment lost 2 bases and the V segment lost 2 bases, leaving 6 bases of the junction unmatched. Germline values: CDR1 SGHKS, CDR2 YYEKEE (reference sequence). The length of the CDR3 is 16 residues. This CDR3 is CASSLQGERGNQPQHF. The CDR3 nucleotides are TGTGCCAGCAGCTTACAGGGGGAGAGAGGCAATCAGCCCCAGCATTTT.

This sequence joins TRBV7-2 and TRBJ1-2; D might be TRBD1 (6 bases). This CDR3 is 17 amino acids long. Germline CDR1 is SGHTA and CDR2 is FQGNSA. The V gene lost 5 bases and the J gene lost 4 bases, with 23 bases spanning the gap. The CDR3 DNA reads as TGTGCCAGCAGCCTAATCTCCCGGGGGGCTGATAGCTATGGCTACACCTTC. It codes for CASSLISRGADSYGYTF.

The CDR3 loop is CASSYGGRSDEKLFF. CDR3 DNA sequence: TGTGCCAGCAGTTACGGAGGGAGGTCGGATGAAAAACTGTTTTTT. The chain joins TRBV6-5 to TRBJ1-4; D is uncertain. CDR3 length: 15 amino acids. The germline V and J ends were trimmed by 2 bases and 6 bases, with 13 bases remaining between them. Per the germline V gene, CDR1 is MNHEY and CDR2 is SVGAGI.

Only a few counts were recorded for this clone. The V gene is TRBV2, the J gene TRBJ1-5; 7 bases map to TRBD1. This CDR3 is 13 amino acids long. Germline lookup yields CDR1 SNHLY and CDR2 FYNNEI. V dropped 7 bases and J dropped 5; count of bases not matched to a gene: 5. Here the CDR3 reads CASTGGQYQPQHF. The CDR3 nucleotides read TGTGCCAGCACCGGGGGACAGTATCAGCCCCAGCATTTT. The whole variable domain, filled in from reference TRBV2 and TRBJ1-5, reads EPEVTQTPSHQVTQMGQEVILRCVPISNHLYFYWYRQILGQKVEFLVSFYNNEISEKSEIFDDQFSVERPDGSNFTLKIRSTKLEDSAMYFCASTGGQYQPQHFGDGTRLSIL.

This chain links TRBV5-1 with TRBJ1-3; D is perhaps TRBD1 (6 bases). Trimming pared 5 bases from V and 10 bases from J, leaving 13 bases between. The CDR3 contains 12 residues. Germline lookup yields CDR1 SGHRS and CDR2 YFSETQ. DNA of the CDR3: TGCGCCAGCAGGACAGGTCTAGGGACCATATATTTT. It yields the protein CASRTGLGTIYF.

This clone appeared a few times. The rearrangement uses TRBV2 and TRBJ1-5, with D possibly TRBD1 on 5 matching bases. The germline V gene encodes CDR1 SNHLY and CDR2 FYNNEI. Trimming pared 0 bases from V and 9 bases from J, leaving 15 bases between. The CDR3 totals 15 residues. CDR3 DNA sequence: TGTGCCAGCAGTGAAGCGCTTTCAGGGATGCGGCCCCAGCATTTT. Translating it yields CASSEALSGMRPQHF.

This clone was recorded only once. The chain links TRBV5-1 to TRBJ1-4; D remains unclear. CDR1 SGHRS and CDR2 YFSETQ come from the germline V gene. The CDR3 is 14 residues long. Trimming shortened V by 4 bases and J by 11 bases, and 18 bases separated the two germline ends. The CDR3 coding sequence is TGCGCCAGCAGCCCGGAGGGCGGGCGAGGGAAACTGTTTTTT. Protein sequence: CASSPEGGRGKLFF.

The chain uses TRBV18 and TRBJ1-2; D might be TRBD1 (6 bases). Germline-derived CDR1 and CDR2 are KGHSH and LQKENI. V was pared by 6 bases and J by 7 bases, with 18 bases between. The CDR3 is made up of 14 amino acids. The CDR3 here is CASSPSAGEGGYTF. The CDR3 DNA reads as TGTGCCAGCTCCCCCTCGGCAGGGGAGGGTGGCTACACCTTC.

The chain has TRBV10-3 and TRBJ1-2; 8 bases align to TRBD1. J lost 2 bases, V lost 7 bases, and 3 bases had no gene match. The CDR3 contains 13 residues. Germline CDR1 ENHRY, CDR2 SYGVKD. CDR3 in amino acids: CAITGDRNYGYTF. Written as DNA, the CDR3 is TGTGCCATCACTGGGGACAGGAACTATGGCTACACCTTC.

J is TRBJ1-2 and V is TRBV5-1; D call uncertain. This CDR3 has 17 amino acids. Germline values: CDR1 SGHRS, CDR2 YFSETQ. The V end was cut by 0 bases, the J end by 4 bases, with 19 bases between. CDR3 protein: CASSLDLAAPASYGYTF. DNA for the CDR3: TGCGCCAGCAGCTTGGATTTAGCAGCCCCAGCTTCCTATGGCTACACCTTC. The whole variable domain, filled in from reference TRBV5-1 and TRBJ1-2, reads KAGVTQTPRYLIKTRGQQVTLSCSPISGHRSVSWYQQTPGQGLQFLFEYFSETQRNKGNFPGRFSGRQFSNSRSEMNVSTLELGDSALYLCASSLDLAAPASYGYTFGSGTRLTVV.

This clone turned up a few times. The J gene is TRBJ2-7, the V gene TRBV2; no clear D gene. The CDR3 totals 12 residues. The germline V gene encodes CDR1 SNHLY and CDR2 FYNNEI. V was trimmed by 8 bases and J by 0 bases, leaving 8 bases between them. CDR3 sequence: CASSFSSYEQYV. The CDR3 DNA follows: TGTGCCAGCTCTTTCAGCTCCTACGAGCAGTACGTC.

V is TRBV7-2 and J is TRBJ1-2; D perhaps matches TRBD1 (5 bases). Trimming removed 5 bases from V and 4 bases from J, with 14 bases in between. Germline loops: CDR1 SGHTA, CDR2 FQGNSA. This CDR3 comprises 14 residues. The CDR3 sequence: CASSPNRRSYGYTF. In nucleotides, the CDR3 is TGTGCCAGCAGCCCCAACAGGAGATCCTATGGCTACACCTTC.

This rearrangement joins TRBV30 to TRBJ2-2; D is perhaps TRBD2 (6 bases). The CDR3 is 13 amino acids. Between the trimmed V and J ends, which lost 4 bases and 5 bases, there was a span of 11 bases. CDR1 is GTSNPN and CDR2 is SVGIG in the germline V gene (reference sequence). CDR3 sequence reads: CAWNGGGTGELFF. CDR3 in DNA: TGTGCCTGGAATGGGGGAGGAACCGGGGAGCTGTTTTTT.

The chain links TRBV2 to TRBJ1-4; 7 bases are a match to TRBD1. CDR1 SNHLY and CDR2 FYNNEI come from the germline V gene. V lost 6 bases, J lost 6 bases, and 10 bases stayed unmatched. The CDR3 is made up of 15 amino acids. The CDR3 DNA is TGTGCCAGCAGCTCCTACAGGGGTTCGGATGAAAAACTGTTTTTT. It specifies CASSSYRGSDEKLFF.

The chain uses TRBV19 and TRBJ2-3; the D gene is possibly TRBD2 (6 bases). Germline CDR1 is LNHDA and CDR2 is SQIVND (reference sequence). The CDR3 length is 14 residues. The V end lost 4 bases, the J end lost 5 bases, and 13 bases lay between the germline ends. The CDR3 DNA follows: TGTGCCAGTAGTACCTCGACTAGGGGAGATACGCAGTATTTT. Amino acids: CASSTSTRGDTQYF. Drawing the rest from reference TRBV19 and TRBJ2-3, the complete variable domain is DGGITQSPKYLFRKEGQNVTLSCEQNLNHDAMYWYRQDPGQGLRLIYYSQIVNDFQKGDIAEGYSVSREKKESFPLTVTSAQKNPTAFYLCASSTSTRGDTQYFGPGTRLTVL.

Here the CDR3 reads CSVVRLAGGLTDTQYF. DNA of the CDR3: TGCAGCGTTGTTCGACTAGCGGGGGGGCTGACAGATACGCAGTATTTT. This rearrangement joins TRBV29-1 to TRBJ2-3, with 14 bases aligning to TRBD2. The CDR3 sequence is 16 residues long. Germline lookup yields CDR1 SQVTM and CDR2 ANQGSEA. With 4 bases clipped from V and 3 bases from J, the junction kept 6 bases outside the gene matches.

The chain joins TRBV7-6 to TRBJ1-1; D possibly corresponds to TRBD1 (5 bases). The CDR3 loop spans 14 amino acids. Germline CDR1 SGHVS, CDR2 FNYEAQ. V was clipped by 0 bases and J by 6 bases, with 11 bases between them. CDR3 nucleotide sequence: TGTGCCAGCAGCTTAGCTTCGGGGGAGGCTGAAGCTTTCTTT. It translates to CASSLASGEAEAFF.

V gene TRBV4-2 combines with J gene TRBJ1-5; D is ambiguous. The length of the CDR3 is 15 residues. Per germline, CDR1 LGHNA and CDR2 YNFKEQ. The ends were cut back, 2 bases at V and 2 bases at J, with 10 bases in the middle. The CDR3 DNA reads TGTGCCAGCAGCCAATTATTGGGAGGCAATCAGCCCCAGCATTTT. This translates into CASSQLLGGNQPQHF.

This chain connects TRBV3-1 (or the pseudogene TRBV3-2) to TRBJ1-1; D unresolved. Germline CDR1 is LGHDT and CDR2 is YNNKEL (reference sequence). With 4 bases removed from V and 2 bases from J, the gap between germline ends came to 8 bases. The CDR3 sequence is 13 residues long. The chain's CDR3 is CASSPLDNTEAFF. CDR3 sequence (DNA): TGTGCCAGCAGCCCCTTAGATAACACTGAAGCTTTCTTT.

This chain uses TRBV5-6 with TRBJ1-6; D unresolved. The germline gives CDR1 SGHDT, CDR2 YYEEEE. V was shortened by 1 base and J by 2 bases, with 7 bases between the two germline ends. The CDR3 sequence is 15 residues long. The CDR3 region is CASSLLAAYNSPLHF. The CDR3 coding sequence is TGTGCCAGCAGCTTGCTGGCCGCCTATAATTCACCCCTCCACTTT.

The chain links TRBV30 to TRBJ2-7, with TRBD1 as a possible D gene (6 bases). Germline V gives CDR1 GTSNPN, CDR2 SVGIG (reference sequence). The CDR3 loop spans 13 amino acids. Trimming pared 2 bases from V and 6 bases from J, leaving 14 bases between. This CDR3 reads CAWSYAGAVEQYF. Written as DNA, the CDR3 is TGTGCCTGGAGTTATGCAGGGGCGGTCGAGCAGTACTTC.

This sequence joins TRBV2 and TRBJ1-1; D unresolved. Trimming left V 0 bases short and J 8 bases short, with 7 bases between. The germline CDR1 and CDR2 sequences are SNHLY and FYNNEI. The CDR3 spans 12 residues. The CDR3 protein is CASSEARREAFF. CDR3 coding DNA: TGTGCCAGCAGTGAAGCGAGGCGGGAAGCTTTCTTT.

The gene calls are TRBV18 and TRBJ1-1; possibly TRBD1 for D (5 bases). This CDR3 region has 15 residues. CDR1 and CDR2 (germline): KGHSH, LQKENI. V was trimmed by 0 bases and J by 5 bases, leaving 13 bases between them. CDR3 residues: CASSPPGGLGTEAFF. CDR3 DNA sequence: TGTGCCAGCTCACCACCCGGGGGACTGGGGACTGAAGCTTTCTTT.

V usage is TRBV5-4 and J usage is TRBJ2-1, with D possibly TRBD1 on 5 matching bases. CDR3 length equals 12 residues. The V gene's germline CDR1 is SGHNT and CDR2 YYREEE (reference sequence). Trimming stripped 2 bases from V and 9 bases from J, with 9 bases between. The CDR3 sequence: CASSFPRGEQFF. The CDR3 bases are TGTGCCAGCAGCTTCCCTAGGGGTGAGCAGTTCTTC.

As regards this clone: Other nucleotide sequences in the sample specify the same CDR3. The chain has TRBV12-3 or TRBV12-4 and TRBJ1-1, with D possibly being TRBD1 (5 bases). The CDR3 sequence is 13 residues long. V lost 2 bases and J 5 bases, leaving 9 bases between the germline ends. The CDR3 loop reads CASSLWGGTEAFF. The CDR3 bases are TGTGCCAGCAGTTTATGGGGGGGGACTGAAGCTTTCTTT.

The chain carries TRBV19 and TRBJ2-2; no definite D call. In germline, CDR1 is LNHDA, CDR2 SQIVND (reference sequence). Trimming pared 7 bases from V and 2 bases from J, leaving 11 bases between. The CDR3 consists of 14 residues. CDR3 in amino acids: CASNYRGNTGELFF. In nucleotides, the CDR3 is TGTGCCAGTAATTATCGAGGAAACACCGGGGAGCTGTTTTTT.

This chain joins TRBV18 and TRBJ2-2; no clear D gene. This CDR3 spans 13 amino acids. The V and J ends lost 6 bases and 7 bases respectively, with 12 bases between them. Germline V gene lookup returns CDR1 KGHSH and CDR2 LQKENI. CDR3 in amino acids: CASSSQAGGELFF. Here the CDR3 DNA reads TGTGCCAGCTCTTCCCAGGCAGGCGGGGAGCTGTTTTTT.

The chain's CDR3 is CASSYSVGGAPSTDTQYF. CDR3 coding DNA: TGTGCCAGCAGTTACTCGGTTGGGGGGGCGCCTAGCACAGATACGCAGTATTTT. This chain uses TRBV6-2 or TRBV6-3 with TRBJ2-3; D perhaps matches TRBD2 (7 bases). The CDR3 is made up of 18 amino acids. The V end lost 0 bases, the J end lost 0 bases, and 16 bases lay between the germline ends. CDR1 and CDR2 (germline): MNHEY, SVGEGT.

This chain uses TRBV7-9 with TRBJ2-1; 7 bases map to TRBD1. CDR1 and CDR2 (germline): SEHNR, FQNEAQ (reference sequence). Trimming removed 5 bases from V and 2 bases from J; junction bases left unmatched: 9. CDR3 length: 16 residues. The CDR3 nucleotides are TGTGCCAGCAGCCCACAGGGGTTTGGGACCTACAATGAGCAGTTCTTC. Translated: CASSPQGFGTYNEQFF.

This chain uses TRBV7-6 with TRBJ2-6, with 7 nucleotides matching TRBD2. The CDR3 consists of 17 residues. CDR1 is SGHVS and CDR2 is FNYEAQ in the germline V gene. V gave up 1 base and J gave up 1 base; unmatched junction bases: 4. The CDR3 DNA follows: TGTGCCAGCAGCTTAGGGGGAGGGGCTTCTGGGGCCAACGTCCTGACTTTC. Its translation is CASSLGGGASGANVLTF.

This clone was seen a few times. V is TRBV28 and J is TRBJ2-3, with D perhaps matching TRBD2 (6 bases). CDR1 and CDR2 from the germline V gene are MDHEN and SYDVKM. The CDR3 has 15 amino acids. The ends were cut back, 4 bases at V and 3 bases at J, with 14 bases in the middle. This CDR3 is CASSSSGGVTDTQYF. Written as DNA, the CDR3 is TGTGCCAGCAGTTCCTCAGGCGGGGTGACAGATACGCAGTATTTT. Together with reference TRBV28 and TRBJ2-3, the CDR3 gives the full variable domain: DVKVTQSSRYLVKRTGEKVFLECVQDMDHENMFWYRQDPGLGLRLIYFSYDVKMKEKGDIPEGYSVSREKKERFSLILESASTNQTSMYLCASSSSGGVTDTQYFGPGTRLTVL.